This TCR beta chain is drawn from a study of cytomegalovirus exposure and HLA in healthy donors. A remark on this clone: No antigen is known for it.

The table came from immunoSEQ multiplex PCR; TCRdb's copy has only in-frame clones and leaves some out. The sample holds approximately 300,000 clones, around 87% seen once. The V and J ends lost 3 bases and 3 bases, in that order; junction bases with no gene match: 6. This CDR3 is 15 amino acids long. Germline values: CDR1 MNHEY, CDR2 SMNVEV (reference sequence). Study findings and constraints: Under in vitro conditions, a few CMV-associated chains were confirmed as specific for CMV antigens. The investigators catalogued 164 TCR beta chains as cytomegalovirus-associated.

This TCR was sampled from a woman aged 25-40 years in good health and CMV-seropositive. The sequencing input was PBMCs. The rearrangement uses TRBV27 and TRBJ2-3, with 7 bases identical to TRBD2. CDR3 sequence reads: CASSLVLARTDTQYF. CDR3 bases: TGTGCCAGCAGTTTGGTACTAGCGAGGACAGATACGCAGTATTTT.